Following are 18 T cell receptor beta chains from one sample sequenced in a study of cytomegalovirus exposure and HLA in healthy donors. Primers included in the PCR were 60 Vbeta and 13 Jbeta primers. The data were produced by immunoSEQ multiplex PCR, yet TCRdb's version contains in-frame clones alone and is incomplete. Among about 210,000 clones listed, 81% were seen once. Sequenced material: PBMCs. The receptors come from a man aged 40-49 years in good health and CMV-seropositive.

The chain joins TRBV6-1 to TRBJ2-5, with 7 positions matching TRBD1. Germline V lookup: CDR1 MNHNS, CDR2 SASEGT. V was clipped by 8 bases and J by 5 bases; unmatched bases: 8. The CDR3 covers 13 residues. The CDR3 DNA reads as TGTGCCAGCCGATGGACAGGCCTGGAGACCCAGTACTTC. Residues: CASRWTGLETQYF.

The chain links TRBV2 to TRBJ2-2; D is unresolved. The germline gives CDR1 SNHLY, CDR2 FYNNEI. The CDR3 loop spans 13 amino acids. V shed 2 bases and J shed 6 bases, with 7 bases lying between them. CDR3 loop: CASSEPRAGELFF. The CDR3 region has the DNA TGTGCCAGCAGTGAACCCCGTGCCGGGGAGCTGTTTTTT.

The CDR3: CASSYGTAVTDTQYF. CDR3 in DNA: TGTGCCAGCAGTTACGGGACTGCCGTCACAGATACGCAGTATTTT. V gene TRBV6-6 combines with J gene TRBJ2-3; TRBD2 is a possible D gene (6 bases). Per germline, CDR1 MNHNY and CDR2 SVGAGI (reference sequence). The CDR3 is 15 residues long. Trimming removed 2 bases at V and 2 bases at J, with 11 bases between.

This chain links TRBV4-2 with TRBJ1-5, with a weak D call TRBD1 (5 bases). Trimming removed 0 bases at V and 7 bases at J, with 16 bases between. The CDR3 sequence is 16 residues long. CDR1 LGHNA and CDR2 YNFKEQ come from the germline V gene. The CDR3 DNA is TGTGCCAGCAGCCAAGAAGGGACCGGGGGATGGCAGCCCCAGCATTTT. Translating gives CASSQEGTGGWQPQHF.

This chain connects TRBV10-3 to TRBJ1-2, with D tentatively TRBD1 (5 bases). The CDR3 spans 13 residues. Trimming cost V 5 bases and J 6 bases, with 13 bases left between them. In germline, CDR1 is ENHRY, CDR2 SYGVKD. CDR3 region: CAISLLGGDGYTF. In DNA form, the CDR3 reads TGTGCCATCAGTCTCCTGGGGGGGGATGGCTACACCTTC.

The chain uses TRBV7-2 and TRBJ2-7, with 10 positions matching TRBD2. There are 17 residues in the CDR3. Germline V CDR1 and CDR2: SGHTA, FQGNSA. J lost 6 bases, V lost 5 bases, and 16 bases had no gene match. The CDR3 DNA is TGTGCCAGCAGCCTCGTGGCCGGGACTAGCGAGACTGGCGAGCAGTACTTC. It encodes CASSLVAGTSETGEQYF.

The rearrangement links TRBV2 to TRBJ2-7, with 12 bases identical to TRBD1. The germline V gene has CDR1 SNHLY and CDR2 FYNNEI. The CDR3 runs to 14 residues. J gave up 5 bases and V 7 bases, and 6 bases lay outside the gene matches. In nucleotides, the CDR3 is TGTGCCAGCACGGGACAGGGGGCAGGGGACGAGCAGTACTTC. Encoded protein: CASTGQGAGDEQYF. The complete variable domain, with remaining parts taken from reference TRBV2 and TRBJ2-7, reads EPEVTQTPSHQVTQMGQEVILRCVPISNHLYFYWYRQILGQKVEFLVSFYNNEISEKSEIFDDQFSVERPDGSNFTLKIRSTKLEDSAMYFCASTGQGAGDEQYFGPGTRLTVT.

This sequence joins TRBV2 and TRBJ2-5, with D tentatively TRBD1 (5 bases). The V gene lost 6 bases and the J gene lost 3 bases, with 11 bases spanning the gap. This CDR3 spans 13 amino acids. Germline V lookup: CDR1 SNHLY, CDR2 FYNNEI. DNA for the CDR3: TGTGCCAGCAGGTTGGACACTGAAGAGACCCAGTACTTC. This gives the protein CASRLDTEETQYF.

The chain is built from TRBV15 and TRBJ2-5; tentatively, D is TRBD1 (6 bases). V was trimmed by 2 bases and J by 2 bases, leaving 9 bases between them. The germline V gene encodes CDR1 LNHNV and CDR2 YYDKDF (reference sequence). The CDR3 is 14 amino acids. CDR3 protein: CATSRTGLQETQYF. CDR3 sequence (DNA): TGTGCCACCAGCAGAACAGGGCTACAAGAGACCCAGTACTTC.

This clone has only a few counts. The J gene is TRBJ2-2, the V gene TRBV28; the D is unclear. Germline V gene data show CDR1 as MDHEN and CDR2 as SYDVKM. Trimming removed 5 bases at V and 6 bases at J, with 7 bases between. There are 12 residues in the CDR3. In DNA form, the CDR3 reads TGTGCCAGCAGTCTAGGAGCCGGGGAGCTGTTTTTT. Translated: CASSLGAGELFF. The full variable domain, completed using reference TRBV28 and TRBJ2-2, is DVKVTQSSRYLVKRTGEKVFLECVQDMDHENMFWYRQDPGLGLRLIYFSYDVKMKEKGDIPEGYSVSREKKERFSLILESASTNQTSMYLCASSLGAGELFFGEGSRLTVL.

J is TRBJ1-6 and V is TRBV5-4; tentatively, D is TRBD1 (6 bases). Germline CDR1 and CDR2: SGHNT and YYREEE (reference sequence). The CDR3 totals 15 residues. With 0 bases removed from V and 6 bases from J, the gap between germline ends came to 10 bases. This CDR3 is CASSLGQGPNSPLHF. The CDR3 DNA reads as TGTGCCAGCAGCTTGGGCCAGGGGCCTAATTCACCCCTCCACTTT. The variable domain in full, with the rest retrieved from reference TRBV5-4 and TRBJ1-6, is ETGVTQSPTHLIKTRGQQVTLRCSSQSGHNTVSWYQQALGQGPQFIFQYYREEENGRGNFPPRFSGLQFPNYSSELNVNALELDDSALYLCASSLGQGPNSPLHFGNGTRLTVT.

The chain uses TRBV19 and TRBJ2-1; 7 bases match TRBD2. The CDR3 extends over 12 amino acids. Germline loops: CDR1 LNHDA, CDR2 SQIVND (reference sequence). After removal of 11 bases from V and 1 base from J, the junction contained 2 bases not matched to a gene. This CDR3 is CASRGSYNEQFF. The CDR3 nucleotides read TGTGCCTCGCGGGGGTCCTACAATGAGCAGTTCTTC. Full variable domain (missing parts from reference TRBV19 and TRBJ2-1): DGGITQSPKYLFRKEGQNVTLSCEQNLNHDAMYWYRQDPGQGLRLIYYSQIVNDFQKGDIAEGYSVSREKKESFPLTVTSAQKNPTAFYLCASRGSYNEQFFGPGTRLTVL.

This chain joins TRBV19 and TRBJ2-1, with a tentative D call TRBD1 (6 bases). CDR1 and CDR2 from the germline V gene are LNHDA and SQIVND (reference sequence). The length of the CDR3 is 13 residues. Trimming cost V 6 bases and J 10 bases, with 16 bases left between them. In DNA form, the CDR3 reads TGTGCCAGTAGACCGCTGCCAGGGACAGAGCAGTTCTTC. Protein: CASRPLPGTEQFF.

This clone was seen only once. This chain links TRBV15 with TRBJ1-4; D ambiguous. Between the trimmed V and J ends, which lost 0 bases and 0 bases, there was a span of 8 bases. Germline-derived CDR1 and CDR2 are LNHNV and YYDKDF (reference sequence). The length of the CDR3 is 16 residues. CDR3: CATSRDPGATNEKLFF. DNA for the CDR3: TGTGCCACCAGCAGAGATCCAGGCGCAACTAATGAAAAACTGTTTTTT.

This chain connects TRBV7-8 to TRBJ1-5; D is unclear. With 7 bases removed from V and 0 bases from J, the gap between germline ends came to 16 bases. Germline V CDR1 and CDR2: SGHVS, FQNEAQ. This CDR3 has 16 residues. The CDR3 region has the DNA TGTGCCAGCACCACCACATTCGGGTATAGCAATCAGCCCCAGCATTTT. Translating it yields CASTTTFGYSNQPQHF.

The J gene is TRBJ2-5, the V gene TRBV28, with 7 bases lining up with TRBD1. Germline V lookup: CDR1 MDHEN, CDR2 SYDVKM. CDR3 length: 15 amino acids. The junction had 9 bases not matched to a gene; V was cut back by 5 bases and J by 3 bases. The CDR3 region is CASSGIRTGEETQYF. The CDR3 bases are TGTGCCAGCAGTGGTATCCGGACAGGAGAAGAGACCCAGTACTTC.

V is TRBV7-9 and J is TRBJ2-7; 7 bases align to TRBD1. This CDR3 has 16 amino acids. Germline V lookup: CDR1 SEHNR, CDR2 FQNEAQ (reference sequence). V trimming: 6 bases; J trimming: 2 bases; junction bases outside the gene matches: 13. The CDR3 region is CASSQLRGQATYEQYF. The CDR3 DNA reads as TGTGCCAGCAGTCAACTACGAGGACAGGCCACCTACGAGCAGTACTTC.

This chain links TRBV10-3 with TRBJ2-3; D may be TRBD1 (6 bases). CDR1 and CDR2 (germline): ENHRY, SYGVKD. This CDR3 spans 16 amino acids. V lost 4 bases and J 0 bases, leaving 14 bases between the germline ends. The DNA for the CDR3 is TGTGCCATCAGTGGAACCAGGGGCACTAGCACAGATACGCAGTATTTT. It is translated as CAISGTRGTSTDTQYF.